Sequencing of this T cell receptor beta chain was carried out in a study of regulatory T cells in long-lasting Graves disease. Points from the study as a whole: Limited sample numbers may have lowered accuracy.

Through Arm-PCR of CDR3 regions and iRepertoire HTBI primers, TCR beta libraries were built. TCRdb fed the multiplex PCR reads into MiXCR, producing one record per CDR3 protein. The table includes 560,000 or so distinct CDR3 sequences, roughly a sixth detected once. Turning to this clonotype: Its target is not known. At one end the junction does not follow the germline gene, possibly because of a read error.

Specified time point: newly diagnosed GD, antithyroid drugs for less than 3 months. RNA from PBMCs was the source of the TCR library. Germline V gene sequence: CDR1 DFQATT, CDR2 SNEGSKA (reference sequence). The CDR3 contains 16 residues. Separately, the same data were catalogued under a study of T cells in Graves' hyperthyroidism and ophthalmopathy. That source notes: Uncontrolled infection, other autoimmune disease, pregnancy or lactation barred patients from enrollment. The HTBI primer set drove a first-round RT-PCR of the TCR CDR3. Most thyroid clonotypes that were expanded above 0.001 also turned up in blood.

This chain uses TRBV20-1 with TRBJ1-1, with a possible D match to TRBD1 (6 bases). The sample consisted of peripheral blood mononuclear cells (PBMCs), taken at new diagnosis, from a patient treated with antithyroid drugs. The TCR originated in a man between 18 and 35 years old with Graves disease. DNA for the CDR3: TGCAGCGCTAGGAGGGGAGCAAACAGGGACGAGACTGAAGCTTTCTTT. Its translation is CSARRGANRDETEAFF.